This T cell receptor beta chain was retrieved from a study of somatic mutations in T cells in chronic GVHD (dated by TCRdb to about 2020). Isolated genomic DNA was used for TCRbeta deep sequencing. TCRbeta CDR3 sequencing and initial data processing were performed as a commercial service with the immunoSEQ assay. Concerning the study's data processing: Reads were demultiplexed, adapter and primer sequences were trimmed, similar clones were merged through frequency-ratio clustering, and V, D, J genes were annotated using IMGT. As stored in TCRdb, this immuneACCESS dataset retains in-frame rearrangements with V and J assigned. A fraction of the clones does not appear; measured against another copy, unresolved V genes explain less than half of the discrepancy, and the remainder lacks a known reason. The V and J calls and clone size come from that table; D and trimming were worked out from the DNA. This sample has some 13,000 clones in its table, and about 80% of those were observed once. About 32% of the sample is held by the ten biggest clonotypes.

From its cysteine to its phenylalanine, the CDR3 spans 16 amino acids. The entry retains the CDR3 DNA only, 48 bases that are in frame from base 1. CDR1 SGHNT and CDR2 YYREEE were looked up in the germline V gene (reference sequence). Trimming accounts for 0 bases at V and 6 bases at J, while the number of junction bases matched to no gene is 6. For sorting, cells were stained with anti-CD3, anti-CD4, anti-CD8 and a Vbeta20 antibody from the IOTest Beta Mark kit and sorted on a FACSAria III to a purity above 99%. Mononuclear cells were isolated by Ficoll-Paque PLUS density gradient centrifugation from peripheral blood that had been collected in sodium heparin tubes. CD4+ Vbeta20+, CD4+ Vbeta20-, and CD8+ T cell fractions were FACS-sorted before TCRbeta deep sequencing. On this clone itself: Its antigen remains unidentified. One base away there is no much larger clone; base qualities are not given.

Rearrangement joined TRBV5-4 to TRBJ1-1, and 12 junction bases match TRBD1. Sequences were obtained from Vbeta20-negative CD4+ T cells from blood. The cell subset or site tag for this specimen amounts to: CD4+ T cells sorted as TCR Vbeta20 negative by flow cytometry. This sequence was found in a male patient in his fifties with chronic graft-versus-host disease. After a transplant, the donor of the graft may account for some T cells. The DNA reads TGTGCCAGCAGCTTGGGGGACAGGGGGCTTCCAGCTGAAGCTTTCTTT. It translates to CASSLGDRGLPAEAFF.